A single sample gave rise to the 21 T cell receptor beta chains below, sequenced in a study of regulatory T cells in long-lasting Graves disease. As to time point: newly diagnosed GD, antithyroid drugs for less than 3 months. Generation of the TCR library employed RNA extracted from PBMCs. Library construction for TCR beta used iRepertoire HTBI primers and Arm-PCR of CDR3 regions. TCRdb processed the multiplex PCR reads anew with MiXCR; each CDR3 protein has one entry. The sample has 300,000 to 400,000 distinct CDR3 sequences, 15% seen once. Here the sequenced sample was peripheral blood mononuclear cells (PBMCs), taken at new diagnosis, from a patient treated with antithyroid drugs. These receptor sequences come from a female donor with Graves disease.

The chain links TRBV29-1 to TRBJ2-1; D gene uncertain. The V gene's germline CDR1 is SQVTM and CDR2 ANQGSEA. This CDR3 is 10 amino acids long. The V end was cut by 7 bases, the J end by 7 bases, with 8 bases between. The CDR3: CSARRNEQFF. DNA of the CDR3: TGCAGCGCCCGACGGAATGAGCAGTTCTTC.

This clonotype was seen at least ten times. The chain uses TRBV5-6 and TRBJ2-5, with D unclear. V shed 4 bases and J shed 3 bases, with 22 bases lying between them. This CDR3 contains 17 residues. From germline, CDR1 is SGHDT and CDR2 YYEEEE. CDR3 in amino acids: CASSLLFRTSKEETQYF. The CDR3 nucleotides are TGTGCCAGCAGCCTTTTATTTAGGACCTCTAAGGAAGAGACCCAGTACTTC.

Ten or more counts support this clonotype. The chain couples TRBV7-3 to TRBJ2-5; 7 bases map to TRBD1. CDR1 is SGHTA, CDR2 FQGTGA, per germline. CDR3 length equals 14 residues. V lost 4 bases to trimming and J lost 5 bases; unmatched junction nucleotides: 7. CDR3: CASSSNRGWETQYF. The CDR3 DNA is TGTGCCAGCAGCTCTAACAGGGGATGGGAGACCCAGTACTTC. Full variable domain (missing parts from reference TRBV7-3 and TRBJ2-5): GAGVSQTPSNKVTEKGKYVELRCDPISGHTALYWYRQSLGQGPEFLIYFQGTGAADDSGLPNDRFFAVRPEGSVSTLKIQRTERGDSAVYLCASSSNRGWETQYFGPGTRLLVL.

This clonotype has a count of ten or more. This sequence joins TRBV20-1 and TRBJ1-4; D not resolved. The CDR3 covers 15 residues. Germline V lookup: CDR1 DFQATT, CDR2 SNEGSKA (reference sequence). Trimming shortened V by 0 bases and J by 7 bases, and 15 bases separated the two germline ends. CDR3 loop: CSARDRGSGREKLFF. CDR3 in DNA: TGCAGTGCTAGAGATCGAGGGTCGGGTCGTGAAAAACTGTTTTTT.

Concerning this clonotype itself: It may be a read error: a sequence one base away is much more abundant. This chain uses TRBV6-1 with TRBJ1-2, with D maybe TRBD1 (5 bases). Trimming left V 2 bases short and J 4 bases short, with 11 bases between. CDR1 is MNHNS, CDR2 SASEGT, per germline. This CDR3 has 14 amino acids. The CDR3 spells CASSELGDFYGYTF. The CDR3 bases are TGTGCCAGCAGTGAATTAGGGGACTTCTATGGCTACACCTTC.

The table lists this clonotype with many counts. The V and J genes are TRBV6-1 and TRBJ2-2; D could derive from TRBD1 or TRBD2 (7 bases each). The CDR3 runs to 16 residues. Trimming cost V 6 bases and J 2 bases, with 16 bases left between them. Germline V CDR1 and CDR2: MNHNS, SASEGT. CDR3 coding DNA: TGTGCCAGCAGGCGGGGGACAGTACCTAACACCGGGGAGCTGTTTTTT. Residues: CASRRGTVPNTGELFF.

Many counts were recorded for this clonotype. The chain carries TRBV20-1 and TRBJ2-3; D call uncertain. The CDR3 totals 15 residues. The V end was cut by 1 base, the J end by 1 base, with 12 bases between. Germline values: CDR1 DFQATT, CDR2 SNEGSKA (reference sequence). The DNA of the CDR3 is TGCAGTGCTAGAGGCCTAACTCTTGGCACAGATACGCAGTATTTT. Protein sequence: CSARGLTLGTDTQYF.

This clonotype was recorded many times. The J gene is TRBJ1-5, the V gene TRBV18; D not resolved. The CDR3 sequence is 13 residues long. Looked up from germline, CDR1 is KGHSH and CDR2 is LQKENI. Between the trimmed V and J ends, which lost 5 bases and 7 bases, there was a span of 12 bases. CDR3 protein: CASSSTGEQPQHF. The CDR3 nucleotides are TGTGCCAGCTCATCGACCGGGGAGCAGCCCCAGCATTTT.

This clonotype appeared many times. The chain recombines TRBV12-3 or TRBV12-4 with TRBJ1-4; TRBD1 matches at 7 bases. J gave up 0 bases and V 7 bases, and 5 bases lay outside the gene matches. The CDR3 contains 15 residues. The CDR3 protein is CASTTGVATNEKLFF. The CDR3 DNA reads TGTGCCAGCACCACAGGGGTCGCAACTAATGAAAAACTGTTTTTT.

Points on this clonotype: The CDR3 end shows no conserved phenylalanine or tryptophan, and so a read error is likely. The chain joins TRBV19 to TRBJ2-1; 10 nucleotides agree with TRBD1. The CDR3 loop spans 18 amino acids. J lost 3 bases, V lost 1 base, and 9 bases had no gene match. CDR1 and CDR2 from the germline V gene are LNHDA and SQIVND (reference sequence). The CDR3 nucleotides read TGTGCCAGTAGTATAGGTATCGGGGGACAGGGGATCTACAATGAGCAGTTCCTC. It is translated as CASSIGIGGQGIYNEQFL.

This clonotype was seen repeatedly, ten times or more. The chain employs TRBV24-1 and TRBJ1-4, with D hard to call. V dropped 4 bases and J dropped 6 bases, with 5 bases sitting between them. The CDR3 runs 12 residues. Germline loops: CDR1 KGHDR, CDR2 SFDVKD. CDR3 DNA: TGTGCCACCAGTGAAGCGGATGAAAAACTGTTTTTT. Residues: CATSEADEKLFF.

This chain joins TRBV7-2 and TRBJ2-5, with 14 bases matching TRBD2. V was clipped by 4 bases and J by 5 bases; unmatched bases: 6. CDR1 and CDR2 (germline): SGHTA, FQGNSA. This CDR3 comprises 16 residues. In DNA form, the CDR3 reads TGTGCCAGCAGCTCGGGACTAGCGGGAGTCGACGAGACCCAGTACTTC. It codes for CASSSGLAGVDETQYF.

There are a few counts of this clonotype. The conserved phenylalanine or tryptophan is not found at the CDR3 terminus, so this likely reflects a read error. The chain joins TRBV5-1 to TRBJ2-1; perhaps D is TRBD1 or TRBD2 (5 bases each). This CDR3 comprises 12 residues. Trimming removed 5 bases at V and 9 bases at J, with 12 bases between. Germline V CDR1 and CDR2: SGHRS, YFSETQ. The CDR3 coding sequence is TGCGCCAGCAGGGGGGAAGGAGGTGAGCAGTTCCTC. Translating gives CASRGEGGEQFL.

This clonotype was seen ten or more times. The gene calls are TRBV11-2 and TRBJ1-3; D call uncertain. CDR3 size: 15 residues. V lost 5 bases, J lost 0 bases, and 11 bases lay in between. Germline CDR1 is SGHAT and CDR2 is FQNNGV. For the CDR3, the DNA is TGTGCCAGCAGCCCACAGCCTCACTCTGGAAACACCATATATTTT. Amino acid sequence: CASSPQPHSGNTIYF.

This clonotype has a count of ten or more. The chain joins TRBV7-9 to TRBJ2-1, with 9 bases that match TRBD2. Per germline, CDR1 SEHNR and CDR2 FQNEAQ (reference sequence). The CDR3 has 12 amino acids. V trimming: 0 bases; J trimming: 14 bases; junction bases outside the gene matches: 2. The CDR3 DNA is TGTGCCAGCAGCTTAGCCGGGACTAGCAAGTTCTTC. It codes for CASSLAGTSKFF.

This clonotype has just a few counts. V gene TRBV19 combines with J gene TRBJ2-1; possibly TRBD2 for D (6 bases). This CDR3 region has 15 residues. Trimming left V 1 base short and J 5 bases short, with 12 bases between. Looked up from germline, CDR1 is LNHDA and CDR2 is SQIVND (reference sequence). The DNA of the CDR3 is TGTGCCAGTAGTATAGGGGGAGGTGGACACAATGAGCAGTTCTTC. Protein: CASSIGGGGHNEQFF.

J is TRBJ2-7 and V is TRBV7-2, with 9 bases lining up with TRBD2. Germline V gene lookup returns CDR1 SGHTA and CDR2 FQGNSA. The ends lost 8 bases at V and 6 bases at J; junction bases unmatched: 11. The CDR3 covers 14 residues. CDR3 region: CASAQAGGSGEQYF. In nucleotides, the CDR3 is TGTGCCAGCGCCCAAGCGGGAGGATCGGGCGAGCAGTACTTC.

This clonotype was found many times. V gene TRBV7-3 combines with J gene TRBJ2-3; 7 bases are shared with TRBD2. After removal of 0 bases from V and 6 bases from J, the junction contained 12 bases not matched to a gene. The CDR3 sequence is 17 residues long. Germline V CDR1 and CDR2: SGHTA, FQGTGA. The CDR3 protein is CASSLTGGGGSMDTQYF. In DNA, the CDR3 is TGTGCCAGCAGCTTAACTGGAGGCGGCGGGAGCATGGATACGCAGTATTTT.

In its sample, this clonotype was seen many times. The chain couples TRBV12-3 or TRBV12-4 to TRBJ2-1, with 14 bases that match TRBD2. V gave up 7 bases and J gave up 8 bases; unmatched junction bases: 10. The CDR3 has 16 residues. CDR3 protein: CASKPRGTSGSYEQFF. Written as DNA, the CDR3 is TGTGCCAGCAAACCAAGGGGGACTAGCGGGAGCTATGAGCAGTTCTTC.

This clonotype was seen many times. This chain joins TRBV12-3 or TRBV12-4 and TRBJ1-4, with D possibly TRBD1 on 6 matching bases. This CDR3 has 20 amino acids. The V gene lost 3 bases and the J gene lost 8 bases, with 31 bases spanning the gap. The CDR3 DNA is TGTGCCAGCAGTTTGAAAAGGTTATGGGCCCTTGACAGGTGGTTCGAAAAACTGTTTTTT. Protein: CASSLKRLWALDRWFEKLFF.

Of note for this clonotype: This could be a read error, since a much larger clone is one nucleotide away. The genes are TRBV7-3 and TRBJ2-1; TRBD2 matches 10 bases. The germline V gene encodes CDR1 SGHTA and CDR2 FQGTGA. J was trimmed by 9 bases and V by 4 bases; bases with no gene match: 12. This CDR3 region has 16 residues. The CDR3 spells CASSSNSGGTVGEQFF. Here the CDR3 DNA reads TGTGCCAGCAGCTCCAATAGCGGGGGGACGGTAGGTGAGCAGTTCTTC.